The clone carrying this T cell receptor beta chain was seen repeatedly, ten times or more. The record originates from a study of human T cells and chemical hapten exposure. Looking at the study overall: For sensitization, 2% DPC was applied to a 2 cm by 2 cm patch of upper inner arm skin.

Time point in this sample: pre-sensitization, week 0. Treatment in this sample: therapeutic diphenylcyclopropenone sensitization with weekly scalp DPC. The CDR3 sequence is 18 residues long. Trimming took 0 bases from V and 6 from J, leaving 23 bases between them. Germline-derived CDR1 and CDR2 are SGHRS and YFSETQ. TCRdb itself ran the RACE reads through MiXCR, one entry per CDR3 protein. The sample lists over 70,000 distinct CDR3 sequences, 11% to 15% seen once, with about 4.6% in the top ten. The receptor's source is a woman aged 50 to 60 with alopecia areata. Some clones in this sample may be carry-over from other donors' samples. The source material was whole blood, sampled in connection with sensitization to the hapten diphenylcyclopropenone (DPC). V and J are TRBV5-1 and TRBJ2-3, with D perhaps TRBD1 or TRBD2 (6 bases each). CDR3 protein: CASSLESTGRISVDTQYF. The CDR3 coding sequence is TGCGCCAGCAGCTTGGAATCCACAGGGAGGATTAGCGTGGATACGCAGTATTTT.